Below, 4 T cell receptor beta chains from the same sample are listed, as sequenced in a study of T cells in Graves' hyperthyroidism and ophthalmopathy. Amplification of TCR beta CDR3 regions was performed using RNA transcripts as template. An initial round of RT-PCR targeting the TCR CDR3 relied on the HTBI primer set. TCRdb redid the calling of the multiplex PCR reads with MiXCR, one entry per CDR3 protein. The table shows 300,000 to 400,000 distinct CDR3 sequences, with approximately 15% occurring only once. Sequences were obtained from blood. Source of these receptors: a woman aged 60-70 years with Graves' hyperthyroidism.

As regards this clonotype: A clone one base away is much larger, so this may be a read error. The chain is built from TRBV28 and TRBJ1-5; D is ambiguous. Trimming took 8 bases from V and 9 from J, leaving 20 bases between them. This CDR3 contains 14 residues. CDR1 is MDHEN, CDR2 SYDVKM, per germline. The CDR3 is CASGSFVRFSPQHF. CDR3 DNA: TGTGCCAGCGGTTCCTTTGTTCGGTTCTCGCCCCAGCATTTT. Using reference TRBV28 and TRBJ1-5 for the parts outside the CDR3, the full variable domain is DVKVTQSSRYLVKRTGEKVFLECVQDMDHENMFWYRQDPGLGLRLIYFSYDVKMKEKGDIPEGYSVSREKKERFSLILESASTNQTSMYLCASGSFVRFSPQHFGDGTRLSIL.

This clonotype occurred a few times. The rearrangement links TRBV6-5 to TRBJ2-3; 9 bases agree with TRBD2. The junction had 7 bases not matched to a gene; V was cut back by 0 bases and J by 6 bases. The CDR3 consists of 16 residues. Germline lookup yields CDR1 MNHEY and CDR2 SVGAGI. CDR3 residues: CASSYSTSGPADTQYF. CDR3 in DNA: TGTGCCAGCAGTTACTCCACTAGCGGGCCGGCTGATACGCAGTATTTT.

The CDR3: CASSAGGSGETQYF. The CDR3 DNA is TGTGCCAGCAGCGCCGGAGGGTCGGGAGAGACCCAGTACTTC. The genes are TRBV5-4 and TRBJ2-5; a possible D gene is TRBD2 (6 bases). Germline CDR1 is SGHNT and CDR2 is YYREEE (reference sequence). The length of the CDR3 is 14 residues. Trimming took off 4 bases at V and 4 bases at J, with 14 bases between the two ends.

As regards this clonotype: This could be a read error, since a much larger clone is one nucleotide away. This chain uses TRBV7-8 with TRBJ2-1; 10 nucleotides agree with TRBD2. Germline V lookup: CDR1 SGHVS, CDR2 FQNEAQ. The CDR3 loop spans 15 amino acids. The CDR3, as DNA: TGTGCCAGCAGCATGACTAGCGGGTTCTACGATGAGCAGTTCTTC. Translating gives CASSMTSGFYDEQFF.